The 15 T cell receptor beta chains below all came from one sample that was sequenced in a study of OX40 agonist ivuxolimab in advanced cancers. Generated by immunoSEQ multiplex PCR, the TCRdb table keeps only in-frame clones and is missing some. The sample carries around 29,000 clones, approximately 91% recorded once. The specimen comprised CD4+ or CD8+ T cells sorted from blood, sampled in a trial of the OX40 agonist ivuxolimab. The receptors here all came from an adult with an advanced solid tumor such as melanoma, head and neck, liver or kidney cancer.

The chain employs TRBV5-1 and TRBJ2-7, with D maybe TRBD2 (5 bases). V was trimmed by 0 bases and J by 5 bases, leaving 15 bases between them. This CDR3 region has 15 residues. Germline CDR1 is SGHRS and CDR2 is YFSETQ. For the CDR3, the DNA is TGCGCCAGCAGCTTGGAGGCGGCGAGGGAAAACGAGCAGTACTTC. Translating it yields CASSLEAARENEQYF.

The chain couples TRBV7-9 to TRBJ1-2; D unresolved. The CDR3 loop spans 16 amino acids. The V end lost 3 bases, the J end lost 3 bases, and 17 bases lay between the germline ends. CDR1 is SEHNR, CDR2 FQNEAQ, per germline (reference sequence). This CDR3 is CASSFFKEAGYYGYTF. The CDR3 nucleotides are TGTGCCAGCAGCTTCTTTAAGGAGGCGGGCTACTATGGCTACACCTTC.

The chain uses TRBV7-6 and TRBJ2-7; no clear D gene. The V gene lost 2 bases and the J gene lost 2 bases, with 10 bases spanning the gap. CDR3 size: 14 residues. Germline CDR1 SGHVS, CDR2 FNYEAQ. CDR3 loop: CASSLKVGAYEQYF. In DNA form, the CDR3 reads TGTGCCAGCAGCTTAAAGGTTGGGGCCTACGAGCAGTACTTC.

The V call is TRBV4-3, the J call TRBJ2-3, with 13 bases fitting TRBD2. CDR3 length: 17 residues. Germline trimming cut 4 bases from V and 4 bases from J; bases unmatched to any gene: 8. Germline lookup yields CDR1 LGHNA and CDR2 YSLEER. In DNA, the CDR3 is TGCGCCAGCAGCCCCTCTCTACTAGCGGGAGGGGCAGATACGCAGTATTTT. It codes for CASSPSLLAGGADTQYF.

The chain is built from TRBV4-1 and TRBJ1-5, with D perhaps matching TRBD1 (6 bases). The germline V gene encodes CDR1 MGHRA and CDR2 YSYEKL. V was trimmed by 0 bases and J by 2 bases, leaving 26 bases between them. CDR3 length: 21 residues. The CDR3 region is CASSQDLLGTGMRGGNQPQHF. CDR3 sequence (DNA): TGCGCCAGCAGCCAAGATCTTTTGGGGACGGGGATGAGGGGGGGCAATCAGCCCCAGCATTTT.

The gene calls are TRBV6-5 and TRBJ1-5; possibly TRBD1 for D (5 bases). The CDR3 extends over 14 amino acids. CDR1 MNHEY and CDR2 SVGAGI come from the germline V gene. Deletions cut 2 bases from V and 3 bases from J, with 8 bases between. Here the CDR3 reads CASSYVGDNQPQHF. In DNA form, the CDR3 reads TGTGCCAGCAGTTACGTGGGGGACAATCAGCCCCAGCATTTT.

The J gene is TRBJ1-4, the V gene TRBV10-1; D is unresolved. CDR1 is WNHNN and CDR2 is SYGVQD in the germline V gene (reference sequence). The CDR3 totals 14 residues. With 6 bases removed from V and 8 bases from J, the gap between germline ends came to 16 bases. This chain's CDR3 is CASSALLHPEKLFF. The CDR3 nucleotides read TGCGCCAGCAGCGCCCTCCTTCACCCGGAAAAACTGTTTTTT.

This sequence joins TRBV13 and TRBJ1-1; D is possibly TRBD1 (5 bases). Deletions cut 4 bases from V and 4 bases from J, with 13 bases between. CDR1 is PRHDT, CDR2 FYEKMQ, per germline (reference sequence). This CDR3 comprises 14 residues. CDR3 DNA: TGTGCCAGCAGCTGGCGGGGGGGACCCACTGAAGCTTTCTTT. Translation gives CASSWRGGPTEAFF.

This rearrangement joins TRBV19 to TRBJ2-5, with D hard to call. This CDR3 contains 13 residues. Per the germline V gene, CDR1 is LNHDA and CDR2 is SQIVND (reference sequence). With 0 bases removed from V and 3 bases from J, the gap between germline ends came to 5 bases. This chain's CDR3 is CASSIDWEETQYF. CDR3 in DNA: TGTGCCAGTAGTATAGATTGGGAAGAGACCCAGTACTTC. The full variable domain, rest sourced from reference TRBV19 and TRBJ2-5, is DGGITQSPKYLFRKEGQNVTLSCEQNLNHDAMYWYRQDPGQGLRLIYYSQIVNDFQKGDIAEGYSVSREKKESFPLTVTSAQKNPTAFYLCASSIDWEETQYFGPGTRLLVL.

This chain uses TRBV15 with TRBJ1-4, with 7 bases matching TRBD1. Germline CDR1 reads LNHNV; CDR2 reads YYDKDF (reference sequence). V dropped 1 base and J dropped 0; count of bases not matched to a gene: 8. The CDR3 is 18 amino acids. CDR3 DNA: TGTGCCACCAGCAGAGGAAGGGGCAGGGGGTCAACTAATGAAAAACTGTTTTTT. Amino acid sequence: CATSRGRGRGSTNEKLFF.

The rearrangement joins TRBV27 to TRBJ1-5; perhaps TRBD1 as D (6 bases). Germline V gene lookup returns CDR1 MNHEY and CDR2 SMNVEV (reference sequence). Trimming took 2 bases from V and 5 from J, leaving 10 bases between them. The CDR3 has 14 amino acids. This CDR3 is CASSLAQGYQPQHF. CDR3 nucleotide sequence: TGTGCCAGCAGTTTAGCACAGGGTTATCAGCCCCAGCATTTT.

CDR3 in DNA: TGCGCCAGCAGCCACTACAGCGGGGGCTATTACGAGCAGTACTTC. Translating it yields CASSHYSGGYYEQYF. This chain uses TRBV4-1 with TRBJ2-7; 8 nucleotides line up with TRBD2. The CDR3 spans 15 residues. The ends lost 3 bases at V and 4 bases at J; junction bases unmatched: 8. CDR1 MGHRA and CDR2 YSYEKL come from the germline V gene.

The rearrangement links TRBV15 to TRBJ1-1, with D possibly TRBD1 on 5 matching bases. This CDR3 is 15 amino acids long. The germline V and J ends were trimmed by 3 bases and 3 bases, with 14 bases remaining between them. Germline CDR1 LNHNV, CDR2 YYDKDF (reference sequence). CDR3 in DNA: TGTGCCACCAGCAGGGGGCGGGAGGCGGACACTGAAGCTTTCTTT. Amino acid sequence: CATSRGREADTEAFF.

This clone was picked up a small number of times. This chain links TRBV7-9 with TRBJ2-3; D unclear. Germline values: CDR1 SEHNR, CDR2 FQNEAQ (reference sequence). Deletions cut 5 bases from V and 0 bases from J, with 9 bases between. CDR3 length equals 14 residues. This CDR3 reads CASSPQHSTDTQYF. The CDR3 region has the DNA TGTGCCAGCAGCCCCCAGCATAGCACAGATACGCAGTATTTT. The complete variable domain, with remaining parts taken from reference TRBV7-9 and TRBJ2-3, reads DTGVSQNPRHKITKRGQNVTFRCDPISEHNRLYWYRQTLGQGPEFLTYFQNEAQLEKSRLLSDRFSAERPKGSFSTLEIQRTEQGDSAMYLCASSPQHSTDTQYFGPGTRLTVL.

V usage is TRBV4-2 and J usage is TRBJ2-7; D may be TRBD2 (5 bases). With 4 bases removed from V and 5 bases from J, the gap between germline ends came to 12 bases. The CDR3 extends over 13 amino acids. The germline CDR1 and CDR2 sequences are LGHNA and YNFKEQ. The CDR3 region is CASSPGRGHEQYF. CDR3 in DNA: TGTGCCAGCAGCCCGGGTCGGGGTCACGAGCAGTACTTC.